The 22 T cell receptor beta chains listed next were all sequenced from one sample in a study of cytomegalovirus exposure and HLA in healthy donors (dated by TCRdb to 2016 to 2017). Library method: the immunoSEQ multiplex PCR assay. A mixture of 60 forward primers for TCR Vbeta segments and 13 reverse primers for TCR Jbeta segments was used in the multiplex PCR. As stored in TCRdb, this immuneACCESS dataset retains in-frame rearrangements with V and J assigned. A fraction of the clones does not appear; measured against another copy, unresolved V genes explain less than half of the discrepancy, and the remainder lacks a known reason. This sample has approximately 68,000 clones in its table, and around 72% of those were observed once. Of the sample, approximately 7% falls within the top ten clones. The sample was PBMCs. Receptor source: a woman in her 30s in good health and CMV-seropositive.

The chain combines TRBV5-6 with TRBJ2-2; D is unresolved. Trimming pared 0 bases from V and 7 bases from J, leaving 4 bases between. The CDR3 extends over 12 amino acids. Germline CDR1 is SGHDT and CDR2 is YYEEEE. CDR3 sequence: CASSLAVGELFF. CDR3 nucleotides: TGTGCCAGCAGCTTGGCCGTCGGGGAGCTGTTTTTT.

This rearrangement joins TRBV19 to TRBJ2-2, with 8 bases that match TRBD1. Looked up from germline, CDR1 is LNHDA and CDR2 is SQIVND (reference sequence). The CDR3 length is 15 residues. J gave up 3 bases and V 1 base, and 1 base lay outside the gene matches. This CDR3 reads CASSIGTGHTGELFF. The CDR3 region has the DNA TGTGCCAGTAGTATAGGGACAGGGCACACCGGGGAGCTGTTTTTT.

This chain joins TRBV7-9 and TRBJ2-7; 15 nucleotides match TRBD2. The CDR3 has 18 residues. The germline V gene encodes CDR1 SEHNR and CDR2 FQNEAQ (reference sequence). The V gene end was trimmed by 0 bases and the J gene end by 1 base; junction bases not matched to a gene: 4. CDR3: CASSLAGTSGRISYEQYF. CDR3 nucleotide sequence: TGTGCCAGCAGCTTAGCGGGGACTAGCGGGAGGATATCCTACGAGCAGTACTTC. The full variable domain, completed using reference TRBV7-9 and TRBJ2-7, is DTGVSQNPRHKITKRGQNVTFRCDPISEHNRLYWYRQTLGQGPEFLTYFQNEAQLEKSRLLSDRFSAERPKGSFSTLEIQRTEQGDSAMYLCASSLAGTSGRISYEQYFGPGTRLTVT.

This clone was counted once. The chain is built from TRBV15 and TRBJ2-3; D remains unclear. Germline V lookup: CDR1 LNHNV, CDR2 YYDKDF (reference sequence). This CDR3 is 12 amino acids long. The V gene lost 4 bases and the J gene lost 8 bases, with 10 bases spanning the gap. The CDR3: CATSKLRATQYF. The CDR3 DNA sequence: TGTGCCACCAGCAAACTAAGAGCTACGCAGTATTTT.

This clone was seen a handful of times. V gene TRBV5-1 combines with J gene TRBJ2-1; D is unclear. V was shortened by 8 bases and J by 8 bases, with 23 bases between the two germline ends. CDR3 size: 15 residues. The germline V gene has CDR1 SGHRS and CDR2 YFSETQ. The CDR3 DNA sequence: TGCGCCAGTTGCAACCGGAAGGCGGCATACGATGAGCAGTTCTTC. Translation: CASCNRKAAYDEQFF. Supplemented by reference TRBV5-1 and TRBJ2-1, the full variable domain reads KAGVTQTPRYLIKTRGQQVTLSCSPISGHRSVSWYQQTPGQGLQFLFEYFSETQRNKGNFPGRFSGRQFSNSRSEMNVSTLELGDSALYLCASCNRKAAYDEQFFGPGTRLTVL.

This clone was seen a single time. This sequence joins TRBV7-9 and TRBJ2-1, with 7 nucleotides matching TRBD2. From germline, CDR1 is SEHNR and CDR2 FQNEAQ (reference sequence). The V gene end was trimmed by 3 bases and the J gene end by 10 bases; junction bases not matched to a gene: 15. The CDR3 contains 16 residues. The CDR3 DNA follows: TGTGCCAGCAGCTTTCGATCAAGGGAGGGCCACGGCGAGCAGTTCTTC. Translating gives CASSFRSREGHGEQFF.

To note about this clone: Compared with germline, one end of the junction differs, possibly owing to a read error. This chain links TRBV19 with TRBJ2-4; perhaps TRBD2 as D (5 bases). CDR1 is LNHDA and CDR2 is SQIVND in the germline V gene (reference sequence). The CDR3 runs to 14 residues. The CDR3 region is CASTLRGFGSVLDF. As DNA, the CDR3 is TGTGCCAGTACCCTTCGGGGTTTTGGGTCGGTTTTGGACTTC.

This rearrangement joins TRBV5-1 to TRBJ2-7, with D possibly matching TRBD2 (5 bases). Trimming removed 0 bases at V and 2 bases at J, with 12 bases between. CDR3 length equals 15 residues. Germline CDR1 is SGHRS and CDR2 is YFSETQ. The CDR3 loop reads CASSLGGRAAYEQYF. The CDR3 DNA reads TGCGCCAGCAGCTTGGGAGGGAGAGCAGCCTACGAGCAGTACTTC. Full variable domain (rest looked up from reference TRBV5-1 and TRBJ2-7): KAGVTQTPRYLIKTRGQQVTLSCSPISGHRSVSWYQQTPGQGLQFLFEYFSETQRNKGNFPGRFSGRQFSNSRSEMNVSTLELGDSALYLCASSLGGRAAYEQYFGPGTRLTVT.

The chain has TRBV2 and TRBJ2-1; TRBD1 aligns across 9 bases. V dropped 0 bases and J dropped 15; count of bases not matched to a gene: 3. Germline V gene data show CDR1 as SNHLY and CDR2 as FYNNEI. The CDR3 is 12 residues long. CDR3 coding DNA: TGTGCCAGCAGTGAAGCGTGGGGACAGGGGTTCTTC. Its translation is CASSEAWGQGFF.

The chain combines TRBV5-4 with TRBJ2-3, with 10 bases aligning to TRBD2. V was clipped by 4 bases and J by 2 bases; unmatched bases: 7. CDR3 length: 16 residues. The germline V gene encodes CDR1 SGHNT and CDR2 YYREEE (reference sequence). CDR3 DNA sequence: TGTGCCAGCAGCCTCGGACTAGCGGTAGCCACAGATACGCAGTATTTT. This translates into CASSLGLAVATDTQYF.

This CDR3 reads CASSPPGHNDKETQYF. The CDR3 nucleotides read TGTGCCAGCTCACCACCGGGACACAATGATAAGGAGACCCAGTACTTC. The chain is built from TRBV18 and TRBJ2-5, with D perhaps matching TRBD1 (6 bases). CDR3 size: 16 residues. Per germline, CDR1 KGHSH and CDR2 LQKENI. Trimming took 0 bases from V and 5 from J, leaving 16 bases between them. Drawing the rest from reference TRBV18 and TRBJ2-5, the complete variable domain is NAGVMQNPRHLVRRRGQEARLRCSPMKGHSHVYWYRQLPEEGLKFMVYLQKENIIDESGMPKERFSAEFPKEGPSILRIQQVVRGDSAAYFCASSPPGHNDKETQYFGPGTRLLVL.

CDR3 amino acids: CASSGRDRPYNEQFF. In DNA form, the CDR3 reads TGTGCCAGCAGTGGCCGGGACAGGCCCTACAATGAGCAGTTCTTC. The chain has TRBV25-1 and TRBJ2-1; 8 nucleotides match TRBD1. Germline V lookup: CDR1 MGHDK, CDR2 SYGVNS. The V gene end was trimmed by 4 bases and the J gene end by 2 bases; junction bases not matched to a gene: 4. The CDR3 is 15 amino acids. The whole variable domain, remainder taken from reference TRBV25-1 and TRBJ2-1, is EADIYQTPRYLVIGTGKKITLECSQTMGHDKMYWYQQDPGMELHLIHYSYGVNSTEKGDLSSESTVSRIRTEHFPLTLESARPSHTSQYLCASSGRDRPYNEQFFGPGTRLTVL.

The chain has TRBV7-8 and TRBJ2-7; tentative D call: TRBD2 (5 bases). CDR3 length: 17 residues. V was pared by 0 bases and J by 5 bases, with 20 bases between. CDR1 SGHVS and CDR2 FQNEAQ come from the germline V gene. CDR3 coding DNA: TGTGCCAGCAGCTTAGCGGAGGTCTTGAGAAAACCCCACGAGCAGTACTTC. Translated: CASSLAEVLRKPHEQYF.

This chain uses TRBV7-2 with TRBJ1-5, with unresolved D. V was clipped by 2 bases and J by 2 bases, with 7 bases between them. The CDR3 is made up of 14 amino acids. CDR1 SGHTA and CDR2 FQGNSA come from the germline V gene. The CDR3 spells CASSLRGGNQPQHF. Written as DNA, the CDR3 is TGTGCCAGCAGCTTACGGGGAGGCAATCAGCCCCAGCATTTT. The complete variable domain, with remaining parts taken from reference TRBV7-2 and TRBJ1-5, reads GAGVSQSPSNKVTEKGKDVELRCDPISGHTALYWYRQSLGQGLEFLIYFQGNSAPDKSGLPSDRFSAERTGGSVSTLTIQRTQQEDSAVYLCASSLRGGNQPQHFGDGTRLSIL.

The chain employs TRBV5-6 and TRBJ2-3; 10 bases line up with TRBD2. V lost 5 bases, J lost 1 base, and 7 bases stayed unmatched. Germline CDR1 is SGHDT and CDR2 is YYEEEE. There are 16 residues in the CDR3. This chain's CDR3 is CASRPAGGPRTDTQYF. In nucleotides, the CDR3 is TGTGCCAGCAGACCAGCGGGAGGGCCTCGCACAGATACGCAGTATTTT. The whole variable domain, filled in from reference TRBV5-6 and TRBJ2-3, reads DAGVTQSPTHLIKTRGQQVTLRCSPKSGHDTVSWYQQALGQGPQFIFQYYEEEERQRGNFPDRFSGHQFPNYSSELNVNALLLGDSALYLCASRPAGGPRTDTQYFGPGTRLTVL.

The V call is TRBV6-1, the J call TRBJ2-3; D perhaps matches TRBD1 (5 bases). The germline gives CDR1 MNHNS, CDR2 SASEGT. V was trimmed by 6 bases and J by 5 bases, leaving 15 bases between them. There are 14 residues in the CDR3. The CDR3 nucleotides read TGTGCCAGCAGACTGGGTGTAACAGGAGATACGCAGTATTTT. Translated, it gives CASRLGVTGDTQYF.

This clone has just one count. The rearrangement joins TRBV9 to TRBJ1-3, with 9 bases that match TRBD1. V lost 4 bases to trimming and J lost 0 bases; unmatched junction nucleotides: 17. CDR3 length: 20 residues. Germline-derived CDR1 and CDR2 are SGDLS and YYNGEE. CDR3 DNA: TGTGCCAGCAGCCCCGATCCACGGCCTACAGGGGGCCACTCTGGAAACACCATATATTTT. It specifies CASSPDPRPTGGHSGNTIYF.

The chain is built from TRBV27 and TRBJ2-7, with a tentative D call TRBD1 (6 bases). This CDR3 comprises 15 residues. V lost 2 bases and J lost 3, with 14 bases in between. CDR1 is MNHEY and CDR2 is SMNVEV in the germline V gene (reference sequence). The CDR3 DNA reads TGTGCCAGCAGTTTAAAGGGGACACCGTACTACGAGCAGTACTTC. Amino acids: CASSLKGTPYYEQYF.

This clone has only one observation. The chain employs TRBV7-5 and TRBJ1-5; no check of the table's D call, TRBD1, against the DNA was made. TRBV7-5 is noted as a pseudogene. The CDR3 covers 16 residues. DNA for the CDR3: TGTGCCAGAAGCTTCCTGGACAGGGCTGGCAATCAGCCCCAGCATTTT. Translating gives CARSFLDRAGNQPQHF.

The chain joins TRBV6-1 to TRBJ2-4, with 9 bases matching TRBD2. The CDR3 contains 17 residues. Trimming removed 1 base from V and 2 bases from J; junction bases left unmatched: 6. Germline V gives CDR1 MNHNS, CDR2 SASEGT. Here the CDR3 DNA reads TGTGCCAGCAGTGAAGTGGGAGCGGGAGGAACCAAAAACATTCAGTACTTC. Its translation: CASSEVGAGGTKNIQYF.

The chain employs TRBV4-3 and TRBJ2-1; the match to TRBD1 covers 10 bases. This CDR3 contains 16 residues. V trimming: 1 base; J trimming: 7 bases; junction bases outside the gene matches: 7. Looked up from germline, CDR1 is LGHNA and CDR2 is YSLEER. The DNA for the CDR3 is TGCGCCAGCAGCCAAGGGGGACAGGGGAGGCGGAATGAGCAGTTCTTC. Translating it yields CASSQGGQGRRNEQFF.

This chain joins TRBV7-8 and TRBJ1-1, with a tentative D call TRBD1 (6 bases). The CDR3 has 15 amino acids. V lost 3 bases, J lost 4 bases, and 15 bases lay in between. CDR1 is SGHVS and CDR2 is FQNEAQ in the germline V gene. The CDR3 coding sequence is TGTGCCAGCAGCTTTGATTGGATAGGGGGCACTGAAGCTTTCTTT. Its translation is CASSFDWIGGTEAFF.